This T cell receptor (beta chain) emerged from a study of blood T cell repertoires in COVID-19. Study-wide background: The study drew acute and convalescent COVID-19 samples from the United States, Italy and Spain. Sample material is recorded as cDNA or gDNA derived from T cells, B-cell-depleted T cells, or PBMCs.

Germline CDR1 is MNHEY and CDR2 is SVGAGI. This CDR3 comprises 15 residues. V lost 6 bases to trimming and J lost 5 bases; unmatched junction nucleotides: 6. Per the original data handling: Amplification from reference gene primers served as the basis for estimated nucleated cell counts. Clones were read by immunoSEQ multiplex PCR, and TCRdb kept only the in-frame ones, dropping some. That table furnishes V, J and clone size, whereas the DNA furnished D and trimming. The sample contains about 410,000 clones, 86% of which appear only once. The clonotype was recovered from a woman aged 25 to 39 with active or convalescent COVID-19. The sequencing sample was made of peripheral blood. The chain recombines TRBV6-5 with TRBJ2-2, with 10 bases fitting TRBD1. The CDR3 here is CASSHRDRGTGELFF. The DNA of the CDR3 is TGTGCCAGCAGCCACCGGGACAGGGGTACCGGGGAGCTGTTTTTT.